This TCR beta chain was sequenced for a study of cytomegalovirus exposure and HLA in healthy donors. Study summary: In terms of ancestry, the Caucasian-associated cluster contained 80% to 90% of the approximately 430 genotyped donors.

PCR primers comprised 60 Vbeta and 13 Jbeta primers. Assay: immunoSEQ multiplex PCR; the TCRdb copy retains only in-frame clones and omits some. The sample features about 70,000 clones, with 2.4% in its top ten. Study-level points and caveats: Sequencing had likely introduced a cluster of highly shared sequence variants as an artifact. The listing of 150 to 200 TCR beta chains classed them as cytomegalovirus-associated. As immune exposure information, only CMV serostatus was available.

CDR3 length: 11 amino acids. CDR1 and CDR2 (germline): MDHEN, SYDVKM. Trimming took off 5 bases at V and 3 bases at J, with 5 bases between the two ends. As concerns this clone: As yet, its antigen is unknown. Other DNA sequences within the sample encode an identical CDR3.

This chain uses TRBV28 with TRBJ2-7; no clear D. The source material was PBMCs. The sequence derives from a female donor in good health and CMV-seropositive. CDR3: CASSLRYEQYF. The CDR3 DNA reads as TGTGCCAGCAGTCTCCGCTACGAGCAGTACTTC.